This TCR beta chain was captured in a study of T cell changes during pregnancy in multiple sclerosis. Produced via immunoSEQ multiplex PCR; TCRdb's table is partial and in-frame only. The sample holds 70,000 to 90,000 clones, over 85% seen once. This clone was observed once. Trimming stripped 0 bases from V and 3 bases from J, with 10 bases between. CDR1 and CDR2 (germline): SGDLS, YYNGEE. This CDR3 comprises 15 residues. This sequence was found in a female donor with multiple sclerosis, enrolled in a pregnancy study. The input for sequencing was peripheral blood, taken in the first trimester of pregnancy. The V and J genes are TRBV9 and TRBJ1-3; D not certain. The CDR3 nucleotides are TGTGCCAGCAGCGTAGCTACGGGTAGTGGAAACACCATATATTTT. This codes for CASSVATGSGNTIYF.